This TCR beta chain emerged from a study of shared clonotypes between healthy human individuals. Notes on the study in general: Clonotype sharing across donors was expected to vary with sequencing depth. Clonotypes that were shared across a few donors made up approximately 5% of naive CD4 clonotypes.

Per the authors' pipeline: ImmunoSEQ sequences covered only the junction and lacked quality scores; filtering therefore differed. TCRdb keeps only in-frame clones here, not all; method: immunoSEQ multiplex PCR. The V and J calls and the clone size are those of that table, but D and trimming were determined from the DNA. Among about 2.2 million clones listed, about 92% were seen once. About this clone itself: Its antigen is still unknown.

CDR3 size: 16 residues. Between the trimmed V and J ends, which lost 5 bases and 2 bases, there was a span of 17 bases. Looked up from germline, CDR1 is SEHNR and CDR2 is FQNEAQ (reference sequence). It was CD45RO-negative cells, positively selected for CCR7, that made up naive CD8 cells, with terminally differentiated effector memory CD45RA+ cells excluded. Healthy and HIV-negative, the adult donors had no recent acute infections or vaccinations. V is TRBV7-9 and J is TRBJ2-3, with D tentatively TRBD1 (5 bases). The TCR comes from a man aged 18 to 30 in good health. Some clones in this sample may be carry-over from other donors' samples. The specimen sequenced was naive CD8+ T cells from PBMCs. DNA of the CDR3: TGTGCCAGCAGCCCGGTCGACAGCCCCAACACAGATACGCAGTATTTT. Protein: CASSPVDSPNTDTQYF.